Given below is one T cell receptor beta chain in context. Its antigen is currently unknown. The method was immunoSEQ multiplex PCR; TCRdb's version includes in-frame clones alone and lacks a portion of them. The table records 10,000 to 15,000 clones, 88% of them present only once. The source of the sample is a study of STAT3 mutations in large granular lymphocyte leukemia. The wider study: Roughly half of the longitudinally sequenced T-LGLL patients carried detectable canonical activating STAT3 mutations. Study observations and caveats: Suggested: STAT3 mutation was not the ancestral event for these clonal expansions. In about 30% of the 18 patients, new TCR clonotypes emerged after therapy. At least one immunodominant TCR beta clonotype appeared in every T-cell large granular lymphocyte leukemia patient.

This sequence originates from a human donor with T large granular lymphocyte leukemia. Some clones in this sample may be carry-over from other donors' samples. Sequencing input: PBMCs.

The CDR3 is CASSQDPGLTGELFF. In nucleotides, the CDR3 is TGCGCCAGCAGCCAAGATCCCGGACTAACCGGGGAGCTGTTTTTT. The chain links TRBV4-3 to TRBJ2-2; a possible D gene is TRBD2 (6 bases). This CDR3 spans 15 amino acids. Per germline, CDR1 LGHNA and CDR2 YSLEER. V dropped 0 bases and J dropped 5 bases, with 10 bases sitting between them.